What follows are 32 T cell receptor beta chains derived from one specimen sequenced in a study of cytomegalovirus exposure and HLA in healthy donors. Use of 60 Vbeta and 13 Jbeta primers characterized the PCR. Clones were read by immunoSEQ multiplex PCR, and TCRdb kept only the in-frame ones, dropping some. The profile shows around 140,000 clones, about two thirds of them singletons. The specimen was PBMCs. These receptors were collected from a woman aged 18-35 years in good health and CMV-seronegative.

The chain is built from TRBV19 and TRBJ1-6; 7 bases map to TRBD1. The CDR3 length is 18 residues. The V and J ends lost 5 bases and 4 bases, in that order; junction bases with no gene match: 14. Germline CDR1 is LNHDA and CDR2 is SQIVND (reference sequence). The DNA of the CDR3 is TGTGCCAGTAGTGCACGGGACAGCCATTCGCTTTATAATTCACCCCTCCACTTT. Protein sequence: CASSARDSHSLYNSPLHF.

The chain is built from TRBV7-9 and TRBJ2-7, with D tentatively TRBD1 (6 bases). Trimming removed 5 bases from V and 3 bases from J, with 17 bases in between. The CDR3 runs to 15 residues. Germline CDR1 is SEHNR and CDR2 is FQNEAQ (reference sequence). The CDR3 protein is CASSPNPDRIYEQYF. The DNA of the CDR3 is TGTGCCAGCAGCCCAAACCCGGACAGAATCTACGAGCAGTACTTC.

J is TRBJ2-3 and V is TRBV7-9; no clear D gene. Germline CDR1 is SEHNR and CDR2 is FQNEAQ (reference sequence). The V end was cut by 5 bases, the J end by 1 base, with 10 bases between. This CDR3 contains 14 residues. The CDR3 loop is CASSKQIGTDTQYF. The CDR3 DNA reads as TGTGCCAGCAGCAAACAGATTGGCACAGATACGCAGTATTTT.

J is TRBJ2-3 and V is TRBV5-1, with D possibly TRBD2 on 6 matching bases. V lost 0 bases and J 0 bases, leaving 8 bases between the germline ends. The CDR3 runs 15 residues. From germline, CDR1 is SGHRS and CDR2 YFSETQ. The CDR3 loop reads CASSLGGTSTDTQYF. The CDR3, as DNA: TGCGCCAGCAGCTTGGGCGGGACTAGCACAGATACGCAGTATTTT. The variable domain in full, with the rest retrieved from reference TRBV5-1 and TRBJ2-3, is KAGVTQTPRYLIKTRGQQVTLSCSPISGHRSVSWYQQTPGQGLQFLFEYFSETQRNKGNFPGRFSGRQFSNSRSEMNVSTLELGDSALYLCASSLGGTSTDTQYFGPGTRLTVL.

The chain uses TRBV18 and TRBJ2-3; D perhaps matches TRBD1 (6 bases). The length of the CDR3 is 14 residues. The V end was cut by 8 bases, the J end by 0 bases, with 12 bases between. Germline values: CDR1 KGHSH, CDR2 LQKENI. The CDR3 reads CASVRDTSTDTQYF. The CDR3 nucleotides are TGTGCCAGCGTCCGGGACACAAGCACAGATACGCAGTATTTT.

V gene TRBV18 combines with J gene TRBJ2-3; TRBD2 agrees at 8 bases. Germline CDR1 is KGHSH and CDR2 is LQKENI. There are 14 residues in the CDR3. J gave up 6 bases and V 3 bases, and 5 bases lay outside the gene matches. CDR3 in amino acids: CASSPGLAKDTQYF. CDR3 bases: TGTGCCAGCTCACCCGGACTAGCTAAGGATACGCAGTATTTT.

This clone was found once. The rearrangement joins TRBV7-2 to TRBJ1-6; tentative D call: TRBD1 (5 bases). The CDR3 runs to 17 residues. CDR1 is SGHTA and CDR2 is FQGNSA in the germline V gene. The ends were cut back, 1 base at V and 10 bases at J, with 20 bases in the middle. The CDR3 reads CASSLVFPSGVQSPLHF. DNA of the CDR3: TGTGCCAGCAGCTTAGTTTTTCCCTCGGGGGTCCAATCACCCCTCCACTTT.

The chain couples TRBV9 to TRBJ2-5; 7 positions agree with TRBD1. The V gene's germline CDR1 is SGDLS and CDR2 YYNGEE. J was trimmed by 3 bases and V by 3 bases; bases with no gene match: 5. CDR3 length: 14 amino acids. The CDR3 DNA reads TGTGCCAGCAGCGCGGGACAGCTAAAAGAGACCCAGTACTTC. Its protein product is CASSAGQLKETQYF. The whole variable domain, filled in from reference TRBV9 and TRBJ2-5, reads DSGVTQTPKHLITATGQRVTLRCSPRSGDLSVYWYQQSLDQGLQFLIQYYNGEERAKGNILERFSAQQFPDLHSELNLSSLELGDSALYFCASSAGQLKETQYFGPGTRLLVL.

The table lists this clone with a count of one. The CDR3 coding sequence is TGTGCCAGCAGGAGTGGCGCCCACACAGGGTCCAACTATGGCTACACCTTC. Protein: CASRSGAHTGSNYGYTF. V and J are TRBV28 and TRBJ1-2; the D gene is possibly TRBD1 (6 bases). Per germline, CDR1 MDHEN and CDR2 SYDVKM. Trimming pared 6 bases from V and 2 bases from J, leaving 22 bases between. CDR3 length: 17 residues.

V gene TRBV25-1 combines with J gene TRBJ2-2, with D possibly matching TRBD1 (6 bases). Trimming stripped 5 bases from V and 3 bases from J, with 13 bases between. CDR3 length: 15 amino acids. Germline lookup yields CDR1 MGHDK and CDR2 SYGVNS. The CDR3: CASSLDRTYTGELFF. Written as DNA, the CDR3 is TGTGCCAGCAGTCTGGACAGAACGTACACCGGGGAGCTGTTTTTT.

The V gene is TRBV14, the J gene TRBJ2-7, with D possibly being TRBD2 (6 bases). The length of the CDR3 is 15 residues. Trimming cost V 5 bases and J 6 bases, with 20 bases left between them. The germline V gene encodes CDR1 SGHDN and CDR2 FVKESK. For the CDR3, the DNA is TGTGCCAGCAGCAGTCCGGGACTTTTCTTCGCCGAGCAGTACTTC. Protein product: CASSSPGLFFAEQYF.

The rearrangement uses TRBV18 and TRBJ1-5; 8 bases map to TRBD1. CDR3 size: 13 residues. V shed 6 bases, J shed 4 bases, and the junction held 2 bases outside the gene matches. Germline-derived CDR1 and CDR2 are KGHSH and LQKENI. The CDR3 region is CASSQGANQPQHF. The CDR3 bases are TGTGCCAGCTCCCAGGGGGCGAATCAGCCCCAGCATTTT.

J is TRBJ2-3 and V is TRBV9, with 10 bases aligning to TRBD2. CDR1 and CDR2 from the germline V gene are SGDLS and YYNGEE. This CDR3 contains 18 residues. J gave up 4 bases and V 1 base, and 12 bases lay outside the gene matches. CDR3 bases: TGTGCCAGCAGCGTAAGCCCCCGGGCTAGCGGGGGCCCAGATACGCAGTATTTT. Its translation: CASSVSPRASGGPDTQYF.

The chain combines TRBV4-3 with TRBJ1-1; no clear D gene. Germline V gives CDR1 LGHNA, CDR2 YSLEER. The CDR3 spans 13 residues. The V gene lost 2 bases and the J gene lost 7 bases, with 11 bases spanning the gap. The CDR3 is CASSQWRGSEAFF. The DNA for the CDR3 is TGCGCCAGCAGCCAATGGCGTGGGAGTGAAGCTTTCTTT.

This chain uses TRBV4-3 with TRBJ1-3, with no clear D. Deletions cut 0 bases from V and 4 bases from J, with 10 bases between. CDR1 and CDR2 (germline): LGHNA, YSLEER. CDR3 length: 15 residues. CDR3 coding DNA: TGCGCCAGCAGCCAAGATTGGTCCGGGGGAAACACCATATATTTT. Its translation is CASSQDWSGGNTIYF.

This clone has a handful of counts. The V call is TRBV6-6, the J call TRBJ2-7, with a possible D match to TRBD1 (6 bases). CDR1 and CDR2 from the germline V gene are MNHNY and SVGAGI (reference sequence). V was cut by 0 bases and J by 1 base, with 7 bases left in between. CDR3 length: 14 residues. The CDR3 protein is CASSYSQGSYEQYV. The CDR3 bases are TGTGCCAGCAGTTACTCACAGGGTTCCTACGAGCAGTACGTC.

V is TRBV10-2 and J is TRBJ1-2; tentatively, D is TRBD1 (5 bases). Trimming removed 2 bases from V and 1 base from J, with 11 bases in between. Germline V gene data show CDR1 as WSHSY and CDR2 as SAAADI. CDR3 length: 15 amino acids. CDR3 in amino acids: CASSELTASNYGYTF. The CDR3 DNA reads TGCGCCAGCAGTGAGCTGACAGCTAGTAACTATGGCTACACCTTC.

The rearrangement uses TRBV13 and TRBJ1-2; TRBD1 matches 7 bases. The CDR3 has 13 amino acids. Germline V gene lookup returns CDR1 PRHDT and CDR2 FYEKMQ (reference sequence). Trimming at V came to 8 bases and at J to 4 bases, leaving 7 bases not matched to a gene. The CDR3 coding sequence is TGTGCCAGCGGCCTTACAGGGGCCTATGGCTACACCTTC. This codes for CASGLTGAYGYTF.

The chain carries TRBV28 and TRBJ1-1; D is perhaps TRBD1 (5 bases). V lost 6 bases to trimming and J lost 9 bases, with 14 bases between them. The CDR3 consists of 12 residues. Germline V gene lookup returns CDR1 MDHEN and CDR2 SYDVKM. The CDR3 DNA reads as TGTGCCAGCAGGATGTCAGGGCCTCAAGCTTTCTTT. Translated: CASRMSGPQAFF.

V and J are TRBV2 and TRBJ1-3, with D unresolved. This CDR3 has 15 residues. The ends were cut back, 5 bases at V and 0 bases at J, with 11 bases in the middle. CDR1 is SNHLY and CDR2 is FYNNEI in the germline V gene. The CDR3 DNA reads TGTGCCAGCAGTATAGACACATACTCTGGAAACACCATATATTTT. Protein product: CASSIDTYSGNTIYF.

This clone has more than one count but fewer than ten. The rearrangement links TRBV5-5 to TRBJ1-3; D gene ambiguous. Germline V gene sequence: CDR1 SGHKS, CDR2 YYEKEE (reference sequence). The CDR3 is 15 residues long. Trimming pared 0 bases from V and 0 bases from J, leaving 7 bases between. The CDR3 bases are TGTGCCAGCAGCTTGGAAGGGAGCTCTGGAAACACCATATATTTT. Amino acids: CASSLEGSSGNTIYF.

This clone was observed a few times. This rearrangement joins TRBV7-9 to TRBJ1-1; possible D gene TRBD1, 5 bases. V dropped 8 bases and J dropped 7 bases, with 17 bases sitting between them. CDR3 length: 13 amino acids. Germline CDR1 reads SEHNR; CDR2 reads FQNEAQ (reference sequence). This CDR3 is CASRGLPKIEAFF. The CDR3 DNA sequence: TGTGCCAGCCGGGGGTTACCCAAAATTGAAGCTTTCTTT.

This clone was counted once. This chain uses TRBV5-4 with TRBJ2-5, with TRBD2 identical over 12 bases. Germline loops: CDR1 SGHNT, CDR2 YYREEE (reference sequence). V shed 4 bases, J shed 3 bases, and the junction held 4 bases outside the gene matches. This CDR3 is 15 amino acids long. CDR3 residues: CASSKRLAGEETQYF. The CDR3 region has the DNA TGTGCCAGCAGCAAAAGACTAGCGGGAGAAGAGACCCAGTACTTC.

On this clone: This sample also contains other DNA sequences that code for the same CDR3. V is TRBV25-1 and J is TRBJ2-5; 9 bases fit TRBD2. The CDR3 spans 16 residues. V dropped 5 bases and J dropped 5; count of bases not matched to a gene: 12. Germline loops: CDR1 MGHDK, CDR2 SYGVNS. This CDR3 is CASSPLSGRSRETQYF. CDR3 sequence (DNA): TGTGCCAGCAGTCCCTTAAGCGGGAGGAGTAGGGAGACCCAGTACTTC.

V and J are TRBV2 and TRBJ2-3; D is unclear. Germline V gives CDR1 SNHLY, CDR2 FYNNEI. The CDR3 is 14 residues long. Trimming shortened V by 0 bases and J by 0 bases, and 4 bases separated the two germline ends. The CDR3 loop reads CASSEALSTDTQYF. Here the CDR3 DNA reads TGTGCCAGCAGTGAAGCGCTAAGCACAGATACGCAGTATTTT.

The rearrangement uses TRBV4-1 and TRBJ2-3; D is ambiguous. The CDR3 sequence is 15 residues long. The germline gives CDR1 MGHRA, CDR2 YSYEKL. Deletions cut 0 bases from V and 3 bases from J, with 10 bases between. CDR3 sequence (DNA): TGCGCCAGCAGCCAAGATTGGGCCGCTACAGATACGCAGTATTTT. It yields the protein CASSQDWAATDTQYF.

The CDR3: CASSLRRRLYEQYF. CDR3 sequence (DNA): TGTGCCAGCAGTTTACGTCGCAGGCTTTACGAGCAGTACTTC. The chain employs TRBV28 and TRBJ2-7, with D hard to call. The germline V gene has CDR1 MDHEN and CDR2 SYDVKM. Between the trimmed V and J ends, which lost 2 bases and 4 bases, there was a span of 12 bases. CDR3 length: 14 residues.

The rearrangement uses TRBV28 and TRBJ1-2, with no clear D. The CDR3 spans 15 residues. Germline values: CDR1 MDHEN, CDR2 SYDVKM. V lost 5 bases and J 8 bases, leaving 21 bases between the germline ends. The CDR3 nucleotides are TGTGCCAGCAGTGAGCGGGCGGGCGGAGTAGCAGGCTACACCTTC. As protein: CASSERAGGVAGYTF.

The chain combines TRBV7-2 with TRBJ2-3, with D possibly matching TRBD2 (7 bases). V was shortened by 1 base and J by 2 bases, with 16 bases between the two germline ends. Germline CDR1 SGHTA, CDR2 FQGNSA. The CDR3 consists of 17 residues. CDR3 in amino acids: CASSLDSGGAFTDTQYF. CDR3 bases: TGTGCCAGCAGCTTAGACTCGGGGGGCGCCTTCACAGATACGCAGTATTTT.

The chain combines TRBV9 with TRBJ1-1, with 9 nucleotides matching TRBD1. V lost 3 bases and J lost 6; bases outside the gene matches: 12. This CDR3 comprises 16 residues. Germline lookup yields CDR1 SGDLS and CDR2 YYNGEE. CDR3 protein: CASSAQTGGAFSEAFF. CDR3 in DNA: TGTGCCAGCAGCGCACAAACAGGGGGCGCTTTCTCTGAAGCTTTCTTT.

This clone was counted a few times. The chain carries TRBV11-3 and TRBJ2-5; 9 positions match TRBD2. Germline loops: CDR1 SGHNT, CDR2 YENEEA. V gave up 2 bases and J gave up 3 bases; unmatched junction bases: 7. The CDR3 has 16 residues. The CDR3 DNA reads TGTGCCAGCAGCTTAACCCCGACTAGCGGTAAAGAGACCCAGTACTTC. Encoded protein: CASSLTPTSGKETQYF.

This clone was seen more than once but under ten times. J is TRBJ2-7 and V is TRBV4-3; possible D gene TRBD2, 6 bases. This CDR3 is 15 amino acids long. Trimming removed 4 bases at V and 5 bases at J, with 18 bases between. From germline, CDR1 is LGHNA and CDR2 YSLEER. The CDR3 coding sequence is TGCGCCAGCAGCCCCACCGGGGGTCGGGTCCACGAGCAGTACTTC. Its protein is CASSPTGGRVHEQYF.